This is a list of T cell receptor beta chains from one sample in a study of a mutant IDH1 vaccine in newly diagnosed glioma. Their antigen targets remain unknown. TCRdb's copy holds only in-frame clones and misses some; the assay was immunoSEQ multiplex PCR. The sample records fewer than 45,000 clones, about four fifths being singletons. Specimen: PBMCs, collected from a glioma patient whose treatment included an IDH1 peptide vaccine. These receptor sequences come from a woman in her 40s with glioma. Some clones in this sample may be carry-over from other donors' samples. Both conserved end residues are part of each CDR3. The D gene is left open where the match is weak. Rows may omit the clone size; those that give it use once, few, many or a size class.

- TRBJ2-7 TRBV18 - TGTGCCAGCTCACTCATTGATGCTCCCCTAGTCCACGAGCAGTACTTC CASSLIDAPLVHEQYF
TRBD1 TRBJ1-4 TRBV4-3 - TGCGCCAGCAGCCAAGATCTTGACAGGGGTGCAACTAATGAAAAACTGTTTTTT CASSQDLDRGATNEKLFF
- TRBJ2-3 TRBV20-1 - TGCAGTGCTAGTAGAGAGTATACGCAGTATTTT CSASREYTQYF
- TRBJ1-4 TRBV2 - TGTGCCAGCAGCCCCGGGCCCACTGTTAATGAAAAACTGTTTTTT CASSPGPTVNEKLFF
- TRBJ2-7 TRBV5-1 - TGCGCCAGCAGCCGTGACCCACGCTACGAGCAGTACTTC CASSRDPRYEQYF
- TRBJ2-7 TRBV11-1 once TGTGCCAGCAGTGCGGAGGACCTTTACGAGCAGTACTTC CASSAEDLYEQYF
TRBD2 TRBJ2-1 TRBV7-9 few TGTGCCAGCAGCTTAGTAGGTAGCGGGAGGAGGAGCTCCTACAATGAGCAGTTCTTC CASSLVGSGRRSSYNEQFF
- TRBJ1-1 TRBV28 few TGTGCCAGCATAGACCCGATGAACACTGAAGCTTTCTTT CASIDPMNTEAFF
TRBD2 TRBJ2-5 TRBV27 - TGTGCCAGCAGGTTGGGACTAGCGGGTGAAGAGACCCAGTACTTC CASRLGLAGEETQYF
TRBD1 TRBJ1-4 TRBV7-2 - TGTGCCAGCAGCTCCCGAACAGGGGTAGCCGGCCCTAATGAAAAACTGTTTTTT CASSSRTGVAGPNEKLFF
TRBD1 TRBJ2-3 TRBV15 once TGTGCCACCAGCAGGGGACAGTCGGGGCCTAATACGCAGTATTTT CATSRGQSGPNTQYF
- TRBJ2-6 TRBV4-3 - TGCGCCAGCAGCCAAGAACCAGGACAGTCTGGGGCCAACGTCCTGACTTTC CASSQEPGQSGANVLTF
- TRBJ2-2 TRBV5-1 - TGCGCCAGCAGCTCCGGGACGCCTCAGACCGGGGAGCTGTTTTTT CASSSGTPQTGELFF
- TRBJ2-3 TRBV6-5 - TGTGCCAGTTGCGCTAGAGGGACACAGACAGATACGCAGTATTTT CASCARGTQTDTQYF
TRBD2 TRBJ2-5 TRBV7-2 - TGTGCCAGCAGCTTCTACCGCGGGAGGGCGGGGGAGACCCAGTACTTC CASSFYRGRAGETQYF
TRBD1 TRBJ1-3 TRBV7-9 - TGTGCCAGCAGTCAGACAGGGCTCGGAAACACCATATATTTT CASSQTGLGNTIYF
- TRBJ2-7 TRBV25-1 - TGTGCCAGCAGTGCGCCGGGTTACGAGCAGTACTTC CASSAPGYEQYF
TRBD2 TRBJ2-1 TRBV15 - TGTGCCACCAGGGGGACTAGCGGGAGGGCCCTCAATGAGCAGTTCTTC CATRGTSGRALNEQFF
- TRBJ1-2 TRBV11-3 - TGTGCCAGCAGCTTAGCCCATTCGGATGGCGACTATGGCTACACCTTC CASSLAHSDGDYGYTF
TRBD1 TRBJ1-2 TRBV19 few TGTGCCACCTCCGGGACAGGGTTTTTTTGCTACACCTTC CATSGTGFFCYTF
- TRBJ1-5 TRBV15 once TGTGCCACCAGCACGTCACAGGTTAGCAATCAGCCCCAGCATTTT CATSTSQVSNQPQHF
- TRBJ2-4 TRBV28 - TGTGCCACCTCCGGGGTCCTAGCCAAAAACATTCAGTACTTC CATSGVLAKNIQYF
- TRBJ1-4 TRBV5-1 - TGCGCCAGCAGCTTAAATGGGGGTGGCAGAAATGAAAAACTGTTTTTT CASSLNGGGRNEKLFF
TRBD1 TRBJ1-5 TRBV19 - TGTGCCAGTAGTATCGTCACAGGGGGCTCTCAGCCCCAGCATTTT CASSIVTGGSQPQHF
TRBD1 TRBJ1-2 TRBV25-1 - TGTGCCAGCAGTCTACGACAGGGTCCTTCCTATGGCTACACCTTC CASSLRQGPSYGYTF
- TRBJ1-2 TRBV6-6 - TGTGCCAGCAGTAGAGGGGGGAGGTTCGATGGCTACACCTTC CASSRGGRFDGYTF
TRBD2 TRBJ2-2 TRBV19 - TGTGCCAGTAGTAGGGAGGGCGGGGAGCTGTTTTTT CASSREGGELFF